These T cell receptor beta chains were read from a single sample in a study of cytomegalovirus exposure and HLA in healthy donors. Assay: immunoSEQ multiplex PCR; the TCRdb copy retains only in-frame clones and omits some. In the table there are 90,000 to 140,000 clones, 65% to 85% of which are singletons. The sample consisted of PBMCs. The receptors originated from a man younger than 35 in good health and CMV-seronegative. The CDR3 runs from the conserved cysteine through the conserved F or W. A D gene is named only where the DNA matches it firmly. Clone size is not always given. Where it is, it says once, few, many or a class for expanded clones.

abundance: NA
d_gene: NA
v_gene: TRBV7-3
j_gene: TRBJ1-2
CDR3aa: CASSYLGLHGYTF
CDR3nt: TGTGCCAGCAGTTATCTGGGACTTCATGGCTACACCTTC

abundance: NA
d_gene: TRBD2
v_gene: TRBV19
j_gene: TRBJ2-1
CDR3aa: CASRHGRAYNEQFF
CDR3nt: TGTGCCAGTAGACACGGGAGGGCTTACAATGAGCAGTTCTTC

abundance: NA
d_gene: NA
v_gene: TRBV6-4
j_gene: TRBJ2-1
CDR3aa: CASSEWPNSGNEQFF
CDR3nt: TGTGCCAGCAGTGAATGGCCGAATAGCGGCAATGAGCAGTTCTTC

abundance: NA
d_gene: NA
v_gene: TRBV5-4
j_gene: TRBJ2-5
CDR3aa: CASSLRVAQETQYF
CDR3nt: TGTGCCAGCAGCTTGCGGGTTGCCCAGGAGACCCAGTACTTC

abundance: NA
d_gene: NA
v_gene: TRBV5-4
j_gene: TRBJ1-2
CDR3aa: CASSQEGRGFYGYTF
CDR3nt: TGCGCCAGCAGCCAAGAGGGCAGGGGCTTCTATGGCTACACCTTC

abundance: NA
d_gene: NA
v_gene: TRBV7-2
j_gene: TRBJ1-5
CDR3aa: CASSPPGLYQPQHF
CDR3nt: TGTGCCAGCAGCCCCCCTGGGCTCTATCAGCCCCAGCATTTT

abundance: NA
d_gene: NA
v_gene: TRBV28
j_gene: TRBJ1-5
CDR3aa: CASREGGQPQHF
CDR3nt: TGTGCCAGCAGGGAGGGTGGACAGCCCCAGCATTTT

abundance: NA
d_gene: NA
v_gene: TRBV2
j_gene: TRBJ1-5
CDR3aa: CASSEANNRYQPQHF
CDR3nt: TGTGCCAGCAGTGAAGCAAACAACAGGTATCAGCCCCAGCATTTT

abundance: NA
d_gene: NA
v_gene: TRBV7-2
j_gene: TRBJ1-3
CDR3aa: CASSLGGNGNTIYF
CDR3nt: TGTGCCAGCAGCTTAGGCGGAAATGGAAACACCATATATTTT

abundance: NA
d_gene: NA
v_gene: TRBV7-9
j_gene: TRBJ2-4
CDR3aa: CASSHSWAAKNIQYF
CDR3nt: TGTGCCAGCAGCCATTCCTGGGCAGCCAAAAACATTCAGTACTTC

abundance: once
d_gene: TRBD1
v_gene: TRBV5-8
j_gene: TRBJ2-6
CDR3aa: CASSFTGDSSGANVLTF
CDR3nt: TGTGCCAGCAGCTTTACAGGGGACAGCTCTGGGGCCAACGTCCTGACTTTC

abundance: NA
d_gene: NA
v_gene: TRBV5-1
j_gene: TRBJ2-3
CDR3aa: CASSLTSGLTDTQYF
CDR3nt: TGCGCCAGCAGCTTGACTTCTGGGCTCACAGATACGCAGTATTTT

abundance: few
d_gene: NA
v_gene: TRBV28
j_gene: TRBJ1-4
CDR3aa: CASSLWSATNEKLFF
CDR3nt: TGTGCCAGCAGTTTATGGAGTGCAACTAATGAAAAACTGTTTTTT

abundance: few
d_gene: TRBD1
v_gene: TRBV6-5
j_gene: TRBJ1-3
CDR3aa: CASSYRDSYFSTIYF
CDR3nt: TGTGCCAGCAGTTATCGGGACAGCTATTTTAGCACCATATATTTT

abundance: NA
d_gene: TRBD2
v_gene: TRBV11-3
j_gene: TRBJ2-3
CDR3aa: CASSSRPASGRAGTQYF
CDR3nt: TGTGCCAGCAGCTCGCGACCGGCTAGCGGGAGGGCGGGTACGCAGTATTTT

abundance: NA
d_gene: NA
v_gene: TRBV9
j_gene: TRBJ1-3
CDR3aa: CASGGFPGIYF
CDR3nt: TGTGCCAGCGGGGGGTTCCCCGGCATATATTTT

abundance: NA
d_gene: TRBD1
v_gene: TRBV28
j_gene: TRBJ1-5
CDR3aa: CASSPRAGGGQPQHF
CDR3nt: TGTGCCAGCAGTCCCCGGGCAGGGGGAGGACAGCCCCAGCATTTT

abundance: NA
d_gene: TRBD2
v_gene: TRBV19
j_gene: TRBJ2-1
CDR3aa: CASSMSGLAGVGFDEQFF
CDR3nt: TGTGCCAGTAGTATGTCTGGACTAGCGGGAGTGGGATTTGATGAGCAGTTCTTC

abundance: once
d_gene: NA
v_gene: TRBV5-1
j_gene: TRBJ1-2
CDR3aa: CASSAGQPTNYGYTF
CDR3nt: TGCGCCAGCAGCGCTGGACAGCCTACTAACTATGGCTACACCTTC

abundance: NA
d_gene: NA
v_gene: TRBV30
j_gene: TRBJ2-5
CDR3aa: CAWSVGLGQETQYF
CDR3nt: TGTGCCTGGAGTGTGGGGCTGGGACAAGAGACCCAGTACTTC

abundance: NA
d_gene: NA
v_gene: TRBV6-5
j_gene: TRBJ1-1
CDR3aa: CASSSAGDVGTEAFF
CDR3nt: TGTGCCAGCAGTTCCGCCGGGGATGTGGGCACTGAAGCTTTCTTT

abundance: NA
d_gene: NA
v_gene: TRBV13
j_gene: TRBJ2-5
CDR3aa: CASSFRQQETQYF
CDR3nt: TGTGCCAGCAGCTTCAGACAGCAAGAGACCCAGTACTTC

abundance: NA
d_gene: NA
v_gene: TRBV6-6
j_gene: TRBJ2-7
CDR3aa: CASSYAATYEQYF
CDR3nt: TGTGCCAGCAGTTACGCGGCGACCTACGAGCAGTACTTC

abundance: NA
d_gene: TRBD2
v_gene: TRBV4-3
j_gene: TRBJ2-7
CDR3aa: CASSQGTSGRTEQYF
CDR3nt: TGCGCCAGCAGCCAAGGAACTAGCGGGAGGACCGAGCAGTACTTC

abundance: NA
d_gene: TRBD2
v_gene: TRBV5-6
j_gene: TRBJ2-7
CDR3aa: CASSRTSGNEQYF
CDR3nt: TGTGCCAGCAGCAGGACTAGCGGGAACGAGCAGTACTTC

abundance: NA
d_gene: NA
v_gene: TRBV11-3
j_gene: TRBJ1-1
CDR3aa: CASSFQGGGGNTEAFF
CDR3nt: TGTGCCAGCAGCTTCCAAGGTGGGGGGGGGAACACTGAAGCTTTCTTT

abundance: NA
d_gene: TRBD1
v_gene: TRBV29-1
j_gene: TRBJ1-1
CDR3aa: CSVSTGVLNTEAFF
CDR3nt: TGCAGCGTTAGCACAGGGGTTTTGAACACTGAAGCTTTCTTT

abundance: NA
d_gene: TRBD1
v_gene: TRBV28
j_gene: TRBJ1-1
CDR3aa: CASRMTGGTEAFF
CDR3nt: TGTGCCAGCAGGATGACAGGGGGCACTGAAGCTTTCTTT